This TCR beta chain was profiled in a study of breast tumors, draining lymph nodes, adjacent tissues. Study outcomes and limitations: Data fit most tumor T cells coming from lymph node, expanding in tumor. That most tumor T cells come from lymph nodes remained unproven.

The CDR3 runs to 15 residues. Trimming removed 5 bases from V and 2 bases from J, with 12 bases in between. Using its own MiXCR run on the multiplex PCR reads, TCRdb lists one record per CDR3 protein. Here the sample spans 150,000 to 200,000 distinct CDR3 sequences, around a third being singletons. The sample holds one count of this clonotype. Its antigen is as yet unknown. Breast cancer patients provided tissue from their axillary draining lymph nodes. Sequencing used axillary lymph node tissue. The clonotype comes from a female donor with breast cancer. Some clones in this sample may be carry-over from other donors' samples. The chain combines TRBV12-3 or TRBV12-4 with TRBJ2-2; D gene uncertain. In DNA form, the CDR3 reads TGTGCCAGCAGTCGGACGCGAGGAAACACCGGGGAGCTGTTTTTT. Protein: CASSRTRGNTGELFF.